This T cell receptor beta chain is from a study of blood T cell repertoires in COVID-19. Study background: Samples came from the United States, Italy and Spain, spanning acute and convalescent COVID-19.

Trimming pared 7 bases from V and 0 bases from J, leaving 7 bases between. CDR1 and CDR2 from the germline V gene are PRHDT and FYEKMQ (reference sequence). There are 13 residues in the CDR3. TCRdb's table, derived via immunoSEQ multiplex PCR, lists solely in-frame clones and lacks some. The repertoire has 130,000 to 150,000 clones, roughly four fifths of them found once; the top ten carry 7% to 9%. This clonotype was obtained from a human donor with acute or convalescent COVID-19. The donor label of this sample is uncertain. The sample taken for sequencing was peripheral blood. V gene TRBV13 combines with J gene TRBJ2-1; no definite D call. This CDR3 reads CASKVGSYNEQFF. In DNA form, the CDR3 reads TGTGCCAGCAAAGTCGGCTCCTACAATGAGCAGTTCTTC.